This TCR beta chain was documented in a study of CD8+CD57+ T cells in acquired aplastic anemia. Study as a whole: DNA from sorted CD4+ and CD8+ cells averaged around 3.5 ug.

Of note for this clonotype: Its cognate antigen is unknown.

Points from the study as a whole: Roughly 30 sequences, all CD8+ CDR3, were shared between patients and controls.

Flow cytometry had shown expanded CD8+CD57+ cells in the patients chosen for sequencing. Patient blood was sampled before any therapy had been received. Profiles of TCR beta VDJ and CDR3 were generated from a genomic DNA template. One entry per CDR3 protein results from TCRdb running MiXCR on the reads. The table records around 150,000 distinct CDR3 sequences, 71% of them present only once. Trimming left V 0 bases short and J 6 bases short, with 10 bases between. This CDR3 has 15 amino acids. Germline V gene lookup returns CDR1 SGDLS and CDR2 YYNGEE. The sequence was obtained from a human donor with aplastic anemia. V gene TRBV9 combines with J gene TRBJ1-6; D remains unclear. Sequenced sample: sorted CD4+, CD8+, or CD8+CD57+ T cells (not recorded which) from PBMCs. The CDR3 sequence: CASSVAPGPNSPLHF. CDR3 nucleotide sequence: TGTGCCAGCAGCGTAGCGCCCGGGCCTAATTCACCCCTCCACTTT.